This T cell receptor (beta chain) emerged from a study of blood T cell repertoires in COVID-19. Across the whole study: Nucleic acid was either cDNA or gDNA, and it came from T cells, B-cell-depleted T cells, or PBMCs.

V lost 4 bases to trimming and J lost 9 bases, with 16 bases between them. CDR1 is KGHDR and CDR2 is SFDVKD in the germline V gene. The CDR3 consists of 14 residues. Sequenced by immunoSEQ multiplex PCR; TCRdb stores in-frame clones only, minus some. The top ten hold around 8.2% of the sample, which has more than 150,000 clones, approximately 83% seen once. Sequenced material: peripheral blood. This TCR was recovered from a man aged 60 to 75 with acute or convalescent COVID-19. The chain combines TRBV24-1 with TRBJ2-3; the D gene is possibly TRBD2 (6 bases). The CDR3 loop reads CATSDPIKGGTQYF. CDR3 in DNA: TGTGCCACCAGTGACCCGATCAAAGGAGGGACGCAGTATTTT.